The 15 T cell receptor beta chains reported below all come from one sample, sequenced in a study of blood T cells in healthy people across ages. A second PCR, run for roughly 7 to 12 cycles, used a sample-barcoded 5' primer plus a J-beta primer mix. TCRdb itself ran the 5' RACE reads through MiXCR, one entry per CDR3 protein. The profile shows roughly 700,000 distinct CDR3 sequences, roughly 32% of them singletons. What was sequenced was blood. The receptor set was obtained from a woman older than 75 in good health.

This clonotype was recorded many times. The chain joins TRBV28 to TRBJ1-5; 9 nucleotides line up with TRBD1. The CDR3 is 14 residues long. V lost 4 bases, J lost 7 bases, and 5 bases stayed unmatched. From germline, CDR1 is MDHEN and CDR2 SYDVKM. CDR3 coding DNA: TGTGCCAGCAGTTCACAGGGGGCGGGACAGCCCCAGCATTTT. This sequence encodes CASSSQGAGQPQHF.

Details on this clonotype: This may come from a read error, since a much larger clone is one base off. This chain joins TRBV11-2 and TRBJ2-7; TRBD1 matches 10 bases. V trimming: 3 bases; J trimming: 7 bases; junction bases outside the gene matches: 12. From germline, CDR1 is SGHAT and CDR2 FQNNGV. This CDR3 comprises 16 residues. CDR3 region: CASSLGGQGLHNEQYF. The CDR3 bases are TGTGCCAGCAGCTTGGGGGGACAGGGGCTCCACAATGAGCAGTACTTC.

This clonotype occurred many times. This chain joins TRBV3-1 and TRBJ2-1; maybe TRBD2 (5 bases). This CDR3 has 14 residues. The germline V gene encodes CDR1 LGHDT and CDR2 YNNKEL (reference sequence). V was clipped by 1 base and J by 12 bases, with 16 bases between them. The CDR3 region has the DNA TGTGCCAGCAGCCAAGTCGGGCAGCGGTTACTGCAGTTCTTC. This gives the protein CASSQVGQRLLQFF.

The rearrangement joins TRBV4-1 to TRBJ2-1; 10 bases are shared with TRBD2. The CDR3 is 20 amino acids. Germline V gene lookup returns CDR1 MGHRA and CDR2 YSYEKL. Trimming at V came to 1 base and at J to 4 bases, leaving 16 bases not matched to a gene. Written as DNA, the CDR3 is TGCGCCAGCAGCCAAGTGGGTTTAAGAGGTCGGACTAGCGGTTACAATGAGCAGTTCTTC. As protein: CASSQVGLRGRTSGYNEQFF.

The sample holds a few counts of this clonotype. The CDR3 protein is CASSQGRAENQPQHF. The CDR3 DNA is TGTGCCAGCAGTCAGGGACGGGCCGAAAATCAGCCCCAGCATTTT. V gene TRBV6-2 or TRBV6-3 combines with J gene TRBJ1-5, with D possibly being TRBD1 (5 bases). CDR1 and CDR2 from the germline V gene are MNHEY and SVGEGT. The CDR3 runs 15 residues. With 5 bases removed from V and 4 bases from J, the gap between germline ends came to 15 bases.

In this sample, this clonotype turned up a few times. The rearrangement uses TRBV6-2 or TRBV6-3 and TRBJ1-5; 8 bases map to TRBD1. The germline CDR1 and CDR2 sequences are MNHEY and SVGEGT. The CDR3 sequence is 14 residues long. V lost 6 bases to trimming and J lost 3 bases; unmatched junction nucleotides: 4. The CDR3 region is CASRTGGLNQPQHF. The CDR3 DNA follows: TGTGCCAGCAGAACAGGGGGGCTCAATCAGCCCCAGCATTTT.

Remarks on this clonotype: A read error may be the cause here, since a much bigger clone is one base away. This chain joins TRBV20-1 and TRBJ2-4; D is undetermined. The CDR3 loop spans 12 amino acids. V was cut by 1 base and J by 7 bases, with 8 bases left in between. Germline loops: CDR1 DFQATT, CDR2 SNEGSKA (reference sequence). CDR3 region: CSARGSVNIQYF. The CDR3 bases are TGCAGTGCTAGAGGTTCCGTTAACATTCAGTACTTC.

This clonotype was counted at least ten times. The gene calls are TRBV12-3 or TRBV12-4 and TRBJ2-1; TRBD1 is a possible D gene (5 bases). V lost 6 bases and J lost 3, with 18 bases in between. The CDR3 covers 16 residues. CDR3: CASRHYEKGDYNEQFF. DNA of the CDR3: TGTGCCAGCAGGCACTATGAGAAAGGGGACTACAATGAGCAGTTCTTC.

This clonotype was observed a handful of times. V and J are TRBV5-1 and TRBJ1-1; D is ambiguous. Trimming removed 0 bases at V and 5 bases at J, with 14 bases between. The V gene's germline CDR1 is SGHRS and CDR2 YFSETQ. This CDR3 spans 15 amino acids. DNA of the CDR3: TGCGCCAGCAGCTTGGTTCAGAGGGTGGGGACTGAAGCTTTCTTT. It yields the protein CASSLVQRVGTEAFF. Full variable domain (remainder filled in from reference TRBV5-1 and TRBJ1-1): KAGVTQTPRYLIKTRGQQVTLSCSPISGHRSVSWYQQTPGQGLQFLFEYFSETQRNKGNFPGRFSGRQFSNSRSEMNVSTLELGDSALYLCASSLVQRVGTEAFFGQGTRLTVV.

V and J are TRBV20-1 and TRBJ2-7; 7 bases fit TRBD1. This CDR3 is 12 amino acids long. CDR1 and CDR2 from the germline V gene are DFQATT and SNEGSKA (reference sequence). With 4 bases clipped from V and 2 bases from J, the junction kept 2 bases outside the gene matches. The CDR3 here is CSAKQGAYEQYF. The CDR3 nucleotides read TGCAGTGCTAAGCAGGGGGCCTACGAGCAGTACTTC.

In its sample, this clonotype was seen a few times. A much more abundant neighbour one base away suggests this may be a read error. The V and J genes are TRBV7-2 and TRBJ2-5; 8 bases line up with TRBD2. The germline V gene encodes CDR1 SGHTA and CDR2 FQGNSA. With V trimmed by 0 bases and J by 9 bases, 6 bases remained unmatched. The CDR3 has 14 amino acids. DNA for the CDR3: TGTGCCAGCAGCTTAGCGGGGGGGCGGGAGGCCCAGTACTTC. The encoded protein is CASSLAGGREAQYF.

This clonotype was observed many times. The chain employs TRBV20-1 and TRBJ1-2; weak D call: TRBD1 (5 bases). V was trimmed by 3 bases and J by 3 bases, leaving 8 bases between them. CDR1 is DFQATT, CDR2 SNEGSKA, per germline (reference sequence). The CDR3 contains 12 residues. The CDR3 DNA sequence: TGCAGTGCTAGCGGGACGGACTATGGCTACACCTTC. Protein: CSASGTDYGYTF.

This clonotype was counted at least ten times. The gene calls are TRBV6-2 or TRBV6-3 and TRBJ2-1, with D possibly matching TRBD2 (6 bases). This CDR3 is 14 amino acids long. Germline loops: CDR1 MNHEY, CDR2 SVGEGT. The V and J ends lost 3 bases and 4 bases respectively, with 10 bases between them. The CDR3 DNA is TGTGCCAGCAGTTATTCGGGGGAATACAATGAGCAGTTCTTC. Its translation: CASSYSGEYNEQFF.

This clonotype was seen ten or more times. The chain couples TRBV7-9 to TRBJ1-6; D gene uncertain. Germline CDR1 is SEHNR and CDR2 is FQNEAQ (reference sequence). This CDR3 is 14 amino acids long. Trimming took 6 bases from V and 7 from J, leaving 13 bases between them. CDR3 coding DNA: TGTGCCAGCAGTTACCCGGGAACCAATTCACCCCTCCACTTT. Encoded protein: CASSYPGTNSPLHF.

Comments on this clonotype: Possible read error: a much larger clone is one base away. CDR3 loop: CASSYGGQVAGYTF. The CDR3 DNA sequence: TGTGCCAGCAGCTATGGGGGCCAGGTCGCGGGCTACACCTTC. The chain carries TRBV27 and TRBJ1-2; weak D call: TRBD1 (6 bases). Germline CDR1 MNHEY, CDR2 SMNVEV (reference sequence). Trimming stripped 6 bases from V and 8 bases from J, with 19 bases between. The CDR3 runs 14 residues.